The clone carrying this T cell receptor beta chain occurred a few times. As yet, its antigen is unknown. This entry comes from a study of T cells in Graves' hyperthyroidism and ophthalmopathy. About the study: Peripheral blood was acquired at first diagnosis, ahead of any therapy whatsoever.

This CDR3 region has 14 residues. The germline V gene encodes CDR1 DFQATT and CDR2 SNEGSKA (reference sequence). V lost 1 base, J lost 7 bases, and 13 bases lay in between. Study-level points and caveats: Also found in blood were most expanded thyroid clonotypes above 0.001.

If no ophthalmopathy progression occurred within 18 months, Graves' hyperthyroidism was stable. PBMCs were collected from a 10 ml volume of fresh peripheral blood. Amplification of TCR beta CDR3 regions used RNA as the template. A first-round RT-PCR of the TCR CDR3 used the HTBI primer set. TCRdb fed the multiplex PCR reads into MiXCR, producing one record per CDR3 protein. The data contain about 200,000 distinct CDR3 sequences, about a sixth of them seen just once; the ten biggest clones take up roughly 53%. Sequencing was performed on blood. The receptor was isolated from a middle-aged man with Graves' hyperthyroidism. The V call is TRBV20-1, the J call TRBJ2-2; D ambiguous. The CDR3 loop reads CSARGPTLSGELFF. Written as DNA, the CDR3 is TGCAGTGCTAGAGGTCCTACATTAAGCGGGGAGCTGTTTTTT.